The clone carrying this T cell receptor (beta chain) showed up just a few times. The antigen is unknown. This specimen belongs to a study of T cells in localized non-small cell lung cancer. Study-wide results and limits: Only one tumor region went through sequencing, so heterogeneity may still be there. Across samples, adjacent lung featured a median 57 of the top 100 tumor clones. Higher blood T cell density tracked longer overall survival. The study found T cell clonality highest in uninvolved adjacent lung, above tumor.

Repertoires were generated with immunoSEQ multiplex PCR, while TCRdb's copy carries only in-frame clones and drops some. Among about 2,800 clones, around a quarter were seen once, and the ten largest hold roughly a sixth. Germline lookup yields CDR1 GTSNPN and CDR2 SVGIG (reference sequence). The CDR3 extends over 12 amino acids. Trimming removed 3 bases from V and 11 bases from J, with 16 bases in between. The rearrangement uses TRBV30 and TRBJ1-1, with no clear D. The receptor was derived from a female donor older than 55 with stage III lung adenocarcinoma. Specimen: lung tumor tissue, collected before any cancer treatment. Here the CDR3 DNA reads TGTGCCTGGAGCGCACCCTTAGTCGTGGCTTTCTTT. Encoded protein: CAWSAPLVVAFF.